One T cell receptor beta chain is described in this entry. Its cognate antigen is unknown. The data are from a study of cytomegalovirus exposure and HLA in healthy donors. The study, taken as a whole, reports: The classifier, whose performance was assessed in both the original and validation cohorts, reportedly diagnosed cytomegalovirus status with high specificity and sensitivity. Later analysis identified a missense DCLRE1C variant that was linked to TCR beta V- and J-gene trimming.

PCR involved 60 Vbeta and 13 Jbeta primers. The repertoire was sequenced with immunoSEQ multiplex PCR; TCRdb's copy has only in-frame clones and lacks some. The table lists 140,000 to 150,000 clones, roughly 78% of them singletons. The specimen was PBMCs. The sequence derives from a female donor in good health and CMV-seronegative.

This CDR3 reads CATSRKGLAAEQYF. The CDR3 bases are TGTGCCACCAGCAGAAAGGGACTAGCTGCCGAGCAGTACTTC. The genes are TRBV15 and TRBJ2-7, with 9 bases identical to TRBD2. CDR1 and CDR2 from the germline V gene are LNHNV and YYDKDF (reference sequence). V shed 2 bases and J 6 bases; nucleotides not matched to a gene: 5. This CDR3 is built from 14 residues. Full variable domain (rest looked up from reference TRBV15 and TRBJ2-7): DAMVIQNPRYQVTQFGKPVTLSCSQTLNHNVMYWYQQKSSQAPKLLFHYYDKDFNNEADTPDNFQSRRPNTSFCFLDIRSPGLGDTAMYLCATSRKGLAAEQYFGPGTRLTVT.